This TCR beta chain was profiled in a study of human T cells and chemical hapten exposure. Turning to the study itself: Patients, predominantly female, presented with alopecia areata, totalis or universalis.

This clonotype was seen many times. As the library was built, unique molecular identifiers were attached to individual cDNA molecules. One entry per CDR3 protein results from TCRdb running MiXCR on the RACE reads. This sample has more than 75,000 distinct CDR3 sequences; 9.3% occur once, and the top ten carry more than 2%. The CDR3 has 15 amino acids. From germline, CDR1 is SGHTA and CDR2 FQGNSA. The V end was cut by 2 bases, the J end by 1 base, with 10 bases between. The sample's time point: patch test 2, 6 weeks after DPC sensitization. Treatment indicated: therapeutic diphenylcyclopropenone sensitization with weekly scalp DPC. Alopecia patients between 18 and 70 years old and suitable for DPC were used as donors.

The chain is built from TRBV7-2 and TRBJ2-3; maybe TRBD2 (6 bases). Specimen: whole blood, collected in connection with sensitization to the hapten diphenylcyclopropenone (DPC). This sequence originates from a woman between 35 and 50 years old with alopecia areata. Some clones in this sample may be carry-over from other donors' samples. Written as DNA, the CDR3 is TGTGCCAGCAGCTTACTCCCGGGAGGCACAGATACGCAGTATTTT. Residues: CASSLLPGGTDTQYF.